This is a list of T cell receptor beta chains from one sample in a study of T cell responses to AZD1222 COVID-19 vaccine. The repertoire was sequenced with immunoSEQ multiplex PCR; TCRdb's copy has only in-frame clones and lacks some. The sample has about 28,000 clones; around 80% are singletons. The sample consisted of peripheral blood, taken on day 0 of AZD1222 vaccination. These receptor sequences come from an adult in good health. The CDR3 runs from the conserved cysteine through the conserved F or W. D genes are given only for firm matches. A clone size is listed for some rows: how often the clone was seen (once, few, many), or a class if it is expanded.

TGTGCCAGCAGCTTCCTCCTCGGCAGGGGAAACACTGAAGCTTTCTTT CASSFLLGRGNTEAFF . TRBJ1-1 . TRBV7-2
TGTGCCAGCAGTTCCTGGACAGGGGATGAAAAACTGTTTTTT CASSSWTGDEKLFF . TRBJ1-4 TRBD1 TRBV6-5
TGTGCCAGCAGTTCGCCGGGACAGAACTACGAGCAGTACTTC CASSSPGQNYEQYF . TRBJ2-7 TRBD1 TRBV6-5
TGTGCCAGCAGCTTGGGGCCCAGCCGGGGAGTCAGGACCATCCAAGAGACCCAGTACTTC CASSLGPSRGVRTIQETQYF . TRBJ2-5 . TRBV5-5
TGCGCCAGCAGCCAAACTCCGGGGAACAATCAGCCCCAGCATTTT CASSQTPGNNQPQHF once TRBJ1-5 . TRBV4-1
TGTGCCAGCAGCTCAGAGGAGGCGGGAGGATTAGATACGCAGTATTTT CASSSEEAGGLDTQYF few TRBJ2-3 TRBD2 TRBV3-1/TRBV3-2
TGTGCCAGCAGTTACACGGGGTGGCAGCGGGATACGCAGTATTTT CASSYTGWQRDTQYF . TRBJ2-3 . TRBV6-5
TGTGCCAGTAGGGACCAAACAACAACGGGGGAAAAACTGTTTTTT CASRDQTTTGEKLFF . TRBJ1-4 . TRBV19
TGTGCCAGCACCGTACAGGGGGCCGGCTATGGCTACACCTTC CASTVQGAGYGYTF . TRBJ1-2 TRBD1 TRBV7-9
TGTGCCAGCAGCCGTAGCACGGTAGTTCCCGGGGAGCTGTTTTTT CASSRSTVVPGELFF . TRBJ2-2 . TRBV7-9
TGCGCCAGCCACCAAGACACCGGTGAAAAACTGTTTTTT CASHQDTGEKLFF once TRBJ1-4 . TRBV5-1
TGTGCCAGCAGCCGAGGGTCTACTAATGAAAAACTGTTTTTT CASSRGSTNEKLFF . TRBJ1-4 . TRBV7-9
TGCGCCAGCAGCCAAGAAACCAGGGCTAACTATGGCTACACCTTC CASSQETRANYGYTF . TRBJ1-2 . TRBV4-1
TGTGCCAGCAGCCTACACGACACTGAAGCTTTCTTT CASSLHDTEAFF . TRBJ1-1 . TRBV7-9
TGCGCCAGCAGTGGGACAATAAGTGGCTACACCTTC CASSGTISGYTF few TRBJ1-2 . TRBV10-2
TGTGCCAGCAGCCCAGGGACTATTCAAGAGACCCAGTACTTC CASSPGTIQETQYF . TRBJ2-5 TRBD2 TRBV7-2
TGTGCCACCAGCGAGCAGTTGAACACTGAAGCTTTCTTT CATSEQLNTEAFF . TRBJ1-1 . TRBV15
TGTGCCAGCAGCCTGACAGGACAGGGGGGTTCACCCCTCCACTTT CASSLTGQGGSPLHF once TRBJ1-6 TRBD1 TRBV7-2
TGTGCCAGCAGCTTGGAACAGGGGTTGAATTCACCCCTCCACTTT CASSLEQGLNSPLHF . TRBJ1-6 TRBD1 TRBV5-6
TGTGCCAGTAGCACCGGAGGGACTAGCTGGACCCAGTACTTC CASSTGGTSWTQYF . TRBJ2-5 TRBD2 TRBV19
TGTGCCAGTAGAGAAGGGGGGAATAATTCACCCCTCCACTTT CASREGGNNSPLHF . TRBJ1-6 . TRBV19
TGTGCCAGCAGCCCGCGGGGGGACGAGCAGTACTTC CASSPRGDEQYF . TRBJ2-7 TRBD2 TRBV7-8
TGTGCCAGCAGTCGGGACACCTTCCGTGGCTACACCTTC CASSRDTFRGYTF . TRBJ1-2 . TRBV6-2/TRBV6-3
TGTGCCAGCAGTTTGGGTTGGCAGCCCCAGCATTTT CASSLGWQPQHF . TRBJ1-5 . TRBV12-3/TRBV12-4
TGTGCCAGCAGCTTGGGACAGGGGGGAAACACCATATATTTT CASSLGQGGNTIYF few TRBJ1-3 TRBD1 TRBV5-5
TGTGCCAGCAGCTCCGATGGGCCGAACACCGGGGAGCTGTTTTTT CASSSDGPNTGELFF few TRBJ2-2 . TRBV7-3
TGCGCCAGCAGCTTCCAACTCCGGGACGCCGAGCGGAGTGGCTACACCTTC CASSFQLRDAERSGYTF . TRBJ1-2 . TRBV5-1
TGTGCCACTACGACGGAAGCTAATGAAAAACTGTTTTTT CATTTEANEKLFF . TRBJ1-4 . TRBV28
TGTGCCAGCAGCTTAACAGACCTGAGAGCTTTCTTT CASSLTDLRAFF . TRBJ1-1 . TRBV7-2
TGTGCCAGCAGTGGACCGGGACAGACGTATAGCAATCAGCCCCAGCATTTT CASSGPGQTYSNQPQHF . TRBJ1-5 TRBD1 TRBV2
TGTGCCAGCAGCTTAGTTCGTGCCGAAGCTTTCTTT CASSLVRAEAFF . TRBJ1-1 . TRBV11-2
TGTGCCAGCAGCCAAGGAACCGGGCGTGCGAACACCGGGGAGCTGTTTTTT CASSQGTGRANTGELFF . TRBJ2-2 . TRBV14
TGTGCCAGCAGCTGGCACAGGGGCGCGAACACCGGGGAGCTGTTTTTT CASSWHRGANTGELFF . TRBJ2-2 TRBD1 TRBV7-9
TGTGCCAGCTCACCAGCCGGGTTCGGCGAGCAGTACTTC CASSPAGFGEQYF . TRBJ2-7 . TRBV18
TGTGCCAGCAGTTCTACAGGGGTAACCTACGAGCAGTACTTC CASSSTGVTYEQYF . TRBJ2-7 TRBD1 TRBV6-6
TGCAGCGTTGAAGGTATAGCGGGATACGAGCAGTACTTC CSVEGIAGYEQYF . TRBJ2-7 TRBD2 TRBV29-1
TGTGCCAGCAGCCAAGATAGGAAGGGGGGGAGCTCCTACAATGAGCAGTTCTTC CASSQDRKGGSSYNEQFF few TRBJ2-1 . TRBV4-2
TGTGCCAGCAGCTCTACCGGAATGCCTGGAAACACCATATATTTT CASSSTGMPGNTIYF few TRBJ1-3 . TRBV9
TGTGCCAGCAGTCCCCCGGCTAGCGGGGGGTCTCCGTTCTTC CASSPPASGGSPFF . TRBJ2-1 TRBD2 TRBV28
TGTGCCAGCAGCATAACAGGGGCAAATAGCGATCAGCCCCAGCATTTT CASSITGANSDQPQHF few TRBJ1-5 TRBD1 TRBV6-6